The T cell receptor beta chain under discussion was sequenced for a study of response to subunit inactivated influenza vaccine. TCRdb processed the RT-PCR reads anew with MiXCR; each CDR3 protein has one entry. The sample includes about 780,000 distinct CDR3 sequences, around 18% of them seen just once. The CDR3 sequence is 16 residues long. V shed 5 bases and J shed 8 bases, with 22 bases lying between them. Per the germline V gene, CDR1 is SGHVS and CDR2 is FNYEAQ. Sequencing used PBMCs from blood, obtained more than 4 days after vaccination. The chain is built from TRBV7-6 and TRBJ2-4, with a weak D call TRBD1 (5 bases). This clonotype was obtained from a man aged 50 or older who received an inactivated influenza vaccine. The DNA for the CDR3 is TGTGCCAGCAGCCACAGGTGGCAGAGTTTGATAGACATTCAGTACTTC. This codes for CASSHRWQSLIDIQYF.